This T cell receptor (beta chain) is drawn from a study of cytomegalovirus exposure and HLA in healthy donors. Study details: Earlier results showed 90 million to 120 million unique TCR beta sequences derived from about 179 million T cells. Out of fewer than 400 genotyped donors, approximately 84% belonged to the Caucasian-associated ancestry cluster. Study outcomes and limitations: Serostatus for CMV was the only available immune exposure information. Presence/absence analysis assumed near-uniform sequencing depth across donors.

The PCR was carried out with 60 Vbeta primers and 13 Jbeta primers. TCRdb keeps only in-frame clones here, not all; method: immunoSEQ multiplex PCR. The table has about 130,000 clones, about 82% seen once. V lost 1 base to trimming and J lost 2 bases; unmatched junction nucleotides: 10. The CDR3 is 18 amino acids. Looked up from germline, CDR1 is LGHNA and CDR2 is YNFKEQ. Comment on this clone: Antigen specificity is unknown.

The clonotype was recovered from a man aged 30-40 years in good health and CMV-seronegative. What was sequenced was PBMCs. The rearrangement joins TRBV4-2 to TRBJ2-3, with 9 bases that match TRBD1. The CDR3 reads CASSQAITGTGPTDTQYF. The CDR3, as DNA: TGTGCCAGCAGCCAAGCGATAACCGGGACAGGGCCCACAGATACGCAGTATTTT.